These 32 T cell receptor beta chains came from one sample sequenced in a study of blood T cell repertoires in COVID-19. Repertoires were generated with immunoSEQ multiplex PCR, while TCRdb's copy carries only in-frame clones and drops some. The data show 65,000 to 80,000 clones, with around 90% seen just once and about 6% held by the top ten. The sample comprised peripheral blood. The origin of the receptors is a human donor in a cohort sampled during active COVID-19.

J is TRBJ1-2 and V is TRBV29-1; maybe TRBD1 (5 bases). V lost 7 bases and J 4 bases, leaving 10 bases between the germline ends. Germline lookup yields CDR1 SQVTM and CDR2 ANQGSEA. The CDR3 runs 11 residues. The CDR3 sequence: CSGGDFYGYTF. DNA for the CDR3: TGCAGCGGGGGGGACTTCTATGGCTACACCTTC.

The chain uses TRBV5-1 and TRBJ2-1, with 12 bases matching TRBD2. The CDR3 runs to 16 residues. The germline CDR1 and CDR2 sequences are SGHRS and YFSETQ. V was clipped by 0 bases and J by 6 bases; unmatched bases: 4. The CDR3 region has the DNA TGCGCCAGCAGCTTGGCTAGCGGGGGGGCCGGCAATGAGCAGTTCTTC. Translated, it gives CASSLASGGAGNEQFF. Together with reference TRBV5-1 and TRBJ2-1, the CDR3 gives the full variable domain: KAGVTQTPRYLIKTRGQQVTLSCSPISGHRSVSWYQQTPGQGLQFLFEYFSETQRNKGNFPGRFSGRQFSNSRSEMNVSTLELGDSALYLCASSLASGGAGNEQFFGPGTRLTVL.

In the case of this clone: Other DNA sequences in the sample encode the same CDR3. This chain connects TRBV27 to TRBJ2-1, with TRBD1 matching over 8 bases. Germline V gene sequence: CDR1 MNHEY, CDR2 SMNVEV (reference sequence). Losses at the gene ends were 6 bases for V and 4 bases for J; bases not matched to a gene: 5. The CDR3 length is 14 residues. This CDR3 reads CASSWRQGYNEQFF. For the CDR3, the DNA is TGTGCCAGCAGCTGGAGACAGGGGTACAATGAGCAGTTCTTC.

Remarks on this clone: It is unclear where the CDR3 begins or ends on the DNA, so no DNA is shown, and the CDR3 is as TCRdb lists it. The chain recombines TRBV27 with TRBJ2-3; TRBD2 was called by the table and not checked on the DNA. The germline V gene has CDR1 MNHEY and CDR2 SMNVEV (reference sequence). The CDR3 length equals 14 residues, ends included. CDR3 protein: CASSFSGGGIRSIF.

The chain employs TRBV11-2 and TRBJ2-1, with 14 bases matching TRBD2. The CDR3 extends over 17 amino acids. In germline, CDR1 is SGHAT, CDR2 FQNNGV. V shed 5 bases and J 5 bases; nucleotides not matched to a gene: 8. In DNA form, the CDR3 reads TGTGCCAGCAGCCCACCGGGACTAGCGGGGGTCCACAATGAGCAGTTCTTC. Its protein is CASSPPGLAGVHNEQFF.

The chain combines TRBV7-2 with TRBJ2-5; the match to TRBD1 covers 11 bases. Germline values: CDR1 SGHTA, CDR2 FQGNSA. Unmatched junction bases numbered 6, after V lost 1 base and J lost 5 bases. This CDR3 has 16 residues. This CDR3 is CASSLVGQGAWETQYF. CDR3 DNA sequence: TGTGCCAGCAGCTTAGTAGGACAGGGGGCTTGGGAGACCCAGTACTTC.

This rearrangement joins TRBV18 to TRBJ2-5, with TRBD1 matching 11 bases. Germline-derived CDR1 and CDR2 are KGHSH and LQKENI. The CDR3 loop spans 15 amino acids. J gave up 4 bases and V 0 bases, and 1 base lay outside the gene matches. The CDR3 nucleotides are TGTGCCAGCTCACCACCGGGACAGGGGGGAGAGACCCAGTACTTC. This translates into CASSPPGQGGETQYF.

The chain has TRBV5-5 and TRBJ1-6, with no clear D. Germline V gene data show CDR1 as SGHKS and CDR2 as YYEKEE (reference sequence). The CDR3 covers 14 residues. V was pared by 0 bases and J by 5 bases, with 6 bases between. CDR3 protein: CASSLVRNNSPLHF. The CDR3, as DNA: TGTGCCAGCAGCTTGGTCAGGAATAATTCACCCCTCCACTTT.

The chain employs TRBV3-1 (or the pseudogene TRBV3-2) and TRBJ1-2; D not certain. Germline loops: CDR1 LGHDT, CDR2 YNNKEL (reference sequence). V was trimmed by 7 bases and J by 8 bases, leaving 8 bases between them. This CDR3 contains 10 residues. The CDR3 loop reads CASIPGGYTF. The CDR3 DNA follows: TGTGCCAGCATTCCGGGGGGCTACACCTTC.

The chain couples TRBV5-6 to TRBJ2-5; D might be TRBD1 (5 bases). Per the germline V gene, CDR1 is SGHDT and CDR2 is YYEEEE. The CDR3 is 12 amino acids. The V and J ends lost 3 bases and 5 bases respectively, with 8 bases between them. DNA for the CDR3: TGTGCCAGCAGCTCAGCAGGGGAGACCCAGTACTTC. Protein sequence: CASSSAGETQYF. Looking up the rest from reference TRBV5-6 and TRBJ2-5 gives the full variable domain: DAGVTQSPTHLIKTRGQQVTLRCSPKSGHDTVSWYQQALGQGPQFIFQYYEEEERQRGNFPDRFSGHQFPNYSSELNVNALLLGDSALYLCASSSAGETQYFGPGTRLLVL.

The rearrangement links TRBV20-1 to TRBJ2-3; D is uncertain. The CDR3 contains 11 residues. The V end lost 5 bases, the J end lost 4 bases, and 7 bases lay between the germline ends. Germline V gives CDR1 DFQATT, CDR2 SNEGSKA (reference sequence). The CDR3 nucleotides read TGCAGTGCTCTCCGAGCAGATACGCAGTATTTT. Amino acids: CSALRADTQYF.

Worth noting for this clone: Other nucleotide sequences from this sample produce the same CDR3. J is TRBJ1-3 and V is TRBV7-2; no reliable D call. The CDR3 runs to 15 residues. V was shortened by 1 base and J by 0 bases, with 7 bases between the two germline ends. Germline V gene sequence: CDR1 SGHTA, CDR2 FQGNSA. The CDR3 DNA reads TGTGCCAGCAGCTTAGGTTCCAGCTCTGGAAACACCATATATTTT. It is translated as CASSLGSSSGNTIYF.

This chain connects TRBV4-3 to TRBJ1-3; D gene unclear. Deletions cut 0 bases from V and 0 bases from J, with 12 bases between. Germline CDR1 and CDR2: LGHNA and YSLEER. This CDR3 contains 17 residues. This CDR3 reads CASSQDLIPSSGNTIYF. CDR3 bases: TGCGCCAGCAGCCAAGATTTAATACCGAGCTCTGGAAACACCATATATTTT.

This rearrangement joins TRBV5-8 to TRBJ2-1, with D perhaps matching TRBD2 (6 bases). Germline V gene sequence: CDR1 SGHTS, CDR2 YDEGEE. The CDR3 sequence is 17 residues long. The ends were cut back, 4 bases at V and 0 bases at J, with 17 bases in the middle. For the CDR3, the DNA is TGTGCCAGCAGCGGGTGGGGCGCGGGAAACTCCTACAATGAGCAGTTCTTC. Translating it yields CASSGWGAGNSYNEQFF.

The chain uses TRBV5-1 and TRBJ1-3, with D perhaps matching TRBD1 (6 bases). This CDR3 is built from 17 residues. The germline V gene encodes CDR1 SGHRS and CDR2 YFSETQ. V was trimmed by 7 bases and J by 3 bases, leaving 23 bases between them. The CDR3 loop reads CASSRTIQGTFGNTIYF. CDR3 DNA sequence: TGCGCCAGCTCCAGGACCATCCAGGGGACCTTTGGAAACACCATATATTTT.

The chain uses TRBV4-2 and TRBJ1-6; D not resolved. The CDR3 contains 15 residues. Germline V gene data show CDR1 as LGHNA and CDR2 as YNFKEQ. V shed 0 bases and J shed 3 bases, with 6 bases lying between them. The CDR3 DNA is TGTGCCAGCAGCCAAGATCGGGGCTATAATTCACCCCTCCACTTT. Its protein product is CASSQDRGYNSPLHF.

The chain combines TRBV3-1 (or the pseudogene TRBV3-2) with TRBJ2-5; the D gene is possibly TRBD2 (6 bases). The germline V gene encodes CDR1 LGHDT and CDR2 YNNKEL (reference sequence). V was clipped by 1 base and J by 2 bases, with 17 bases between them. CDR3 size: 17 residues. The CDR3 DNA reads as TGTGCCAGCAGCCAAGGAGTAGTGGGAGGACAACAAGAGACCCAGTACTTC. Translated, it gives CASSQGVVGGQQETQYF.

The V call is TRBV7-6, the J call TRBJ2-3; 9 bases match TRBD2. V shed 5 bases, J shed 2 bases, and the junction held 5 bases outside the gene matches. The CDR3 is 15 residues long. Germline lookup yields CDR1 SGHVS and CDR2 FNYEAQ. CDR3: CASSRSGGVTDTQYF. The DNA for the CDR3 is TGTGCCAGCAGCCGTAGCGGGGGCGTCACAGATACGCAGTATTTT.

V and J are TRBV19 and TRBJ1-1; 11 positions match TRBD1. J lost 7 bases, V lost 4 bases, and 5 bases had no gene match. Germline values: CDR1 LNHDA, CDR2 SQIVND (reference sequence). The CDR3 length is 14 residues. The CDR3 bases are TGTGCCAGTAGTACCGGGACAGGGGGAAATGAAGCTTTCTTT. This sequence encodes CASSTGTGGNEAFF.

This chain uses TRBV19 with TRBJ1-1; tentative D call: TRBD1 (5 bases). Germline-derived CDR1 and CDR2 are LNHDA and SQIVND (reference sequence). This CDR3 has 15 residues. Deletions cut 5 bases from V and 1 base from J, with 14 bases between. The CDR3 DNA reads as TGTGCCAGTAGTCCAGCGGAGGGGTGGAACACTGAAGCTTTCTTT. This sequence encodes CASSPAEGWNTEAFF.

This chain connects TRBV2 to TRBJ2-5, with 12 bases lining up with TRBD2. The germline CDR1 and CDR2 sequences are SNHLY and FYNNEI. CDR3 size: 15 residues. V lost 11 bases and J lost 4; bases outside the gene matches: 11. CDR3 sequence reads: CAGSPLAGGRETQYF. CDR3 in DNA: TGTGCCGGGTCCCCGCTAGCGGGGGGGCGAGAGACCCAGTACTTC.

The chain uses TRBV19 and TRBJ2-2, with TRBD1 as a possible D gene (6 bases). Trimming left V 4 bases short and J 4 bases short, with 16 bases between. Germline V gene sequence: CDR1 LNHDA, CDR2 SQIVND (reference sequence). The CDR3 is 16 amino acids. The CDR3 reads CASSKTGLVGTGELFF. The CDR3 DNA follows: TGTGCCAGTAGTAAAACAGGGCTAGTGGGCACCGGGGAGCTGTTTTTT. Looking up the rest from reference TRBV19 and TRBJ2-2 gives the full variable domain: DGGITQSPKYLFRKEGQNVTLSCEQNLNHDAMYWYRQDPGQGLRLIYYSQIVNDFQKGDIAEGYSVSREKKESFPLTVTSAQKNPTAFYLCASSKTGLVGTGELFFGEGSRLTVL.

This chain uses TRBV9 with TRBJ2-4; maybe TRBD2 (6 bases). The CDR3 spans 16 residues. CDR1 and CDR2 (germline): SGDLS, YYNGEE. The ends were cut back, 4 bases at V and 6 bases at J, with 20 bases in the middle. The CDR3 loop reads CASSPRLESWGNIQYF. CDR3 sequence (DNA): TGTGCCAGCAGCCCTAGACTAGAATCGTGGGGAAACATTCAGTACTTC.

The chain recombines TRBV7-8 with TRBJ1-4; perhaps TRBD1 as D (5 bases). There are 14 residues in the CDR3. V was clipped by 2 bases and J by 7 bases, with 11 bases between them. Germline values: CDR1 SGHVS, CDR2 FQNEAQ. CDR3 region: CASSLQGWGEKLFF. The CDR3 DNA follows: TGTGCCAGCAGCTTACAGGGCTGGGGTGAAAAACTGTTTTTT.

V and J are TRBV18 and TRBJ1-5, with D tentatively TRBD1 (6 bases). Trimming cost V 1 base and J 6 bases, with 22 bases left between them. In germline, CDR1 is KGHSH, CDR2 LQKENI. This CDR3 contains 18 residues. CDR3 region: CASSPLYQGTGDSQPQHF. The CDR3 nucleotides are TGTGCCAGCTCACCACTTTATCAGGGGACCGGAGATTCTCAGCCCCAGCATTTT.

This rearrangement joins TRBV27 to TRBJ1-2, with 8 bases matching TRBD1. The CDR3 is 16 residues long. CDR1 is MNHEY, CDR2 SMNVEV, per germline (reference sequence). The trim removed 2 bases at V and 8 bases at J, leaving 13 bases unmatched. DNA of the CDR3: TGTGCCAGCAGTTTAAGGGTGGACAGGGATTCGTCAGGCTACACCTTC. Translating gives CASSLRVDRDSSGYTF.

The chain combines TRBV29-1 with TRBJ2-2, with D possibly being TRBD1 (5 bases). This CDR3 is built from 14 residues. Trimming took 5 bases from V and 1 from J, leaving 11 bases between them. CDR1 is SQVTM, CDR2 ANQGSEA, per germline. The CDR3 here is CSVLSRVNTGELFF. The DNA for the CDR3 is TGCAGCGTTTTATCCAGGGTGAACACCGGGGAGCTGTTTTTT.

This CDR3 reads CATSRDRGRQAFF. In nucleotides, the CDR3 is TGTGCCACCAGCAGGGACAGGGGGCGTCAAGCTTTCTTT. The V and J genes are TRBV15 and TRBJ1-1, with 11 bases that match TRBD1. Germline CDR1 reads LNHNV; CDR2 reads YYDKDF (reference sequence). V lost 3 bases to trimming and J lost 9 bases; unmatched junction nucleotides: 3. The CDR3 consists of 13 residues.

Only one count was recorded for this clone. This chain connects TRBV6-5 to TRBJ1-6; D might be TRBD1 (5 bases). The CDR3 totals 14 residues. V was clipped by 6 bases and J by 10 bases, with 16 bases between them. CDR1 and CDR2 (germline): MNHEY, SVGAGI. CDR3 protein: CASRFGEGRSPLHF. CDR3 DNA: TGTGCCAGCAGGTTCGGGGAGGGACGGTCACCCCTCCACTTT.

The chain recombines TRBV4-2 with TRBJ1-2; 7 nucleotides match TRBD1. The CDR3 consists of 14 residues. Germline loops: CDR1 LGHNA, CDR2 YNFKEQ. V gave up 2 bases and J gave up 3 bases; unmatched junction bases: 3. The CDR3 is CASSQQGDDYGYTF. In nucleotides, the CDR3 is TGTGCCAGCAGCCAACAGGGGGATGACTATGGCTACACCTTC.

The CDR3 DNA reads TGTGCCAGCAGCTTAAACAGGGAGAGCACTGAAGCTTTCTTT. It is translated as CASSLNRESTEAFF. The chain employs TRBV7-3 and TRBJ1-1; D might be TRBD1 (6 bases). Germline CDR1 reads SGHTA; CDR2 reads FQGTGA. This CDR3 comprises 14 residues. Trimming left V 1 base short and J 4 bases short, with 10 bases between.

This chain joins TRBV9 and TRBJ2-3, with TRBD1 matching over 9 bases. Germline V lookup: CDR1 SGDLS, CDR2 YYNGEE. The CDR3 spans 14 residues. V shed 4 bases, J shed 8 bases, and the junction held 8 bases outside the gene matches. CDR3 sequence: CASSLTGGDGTQYF. In nucleotides, the CDR3 is TGTGCCAGCAGCCTCACAGGGGGCGATGGTACGCAGTATTTT.